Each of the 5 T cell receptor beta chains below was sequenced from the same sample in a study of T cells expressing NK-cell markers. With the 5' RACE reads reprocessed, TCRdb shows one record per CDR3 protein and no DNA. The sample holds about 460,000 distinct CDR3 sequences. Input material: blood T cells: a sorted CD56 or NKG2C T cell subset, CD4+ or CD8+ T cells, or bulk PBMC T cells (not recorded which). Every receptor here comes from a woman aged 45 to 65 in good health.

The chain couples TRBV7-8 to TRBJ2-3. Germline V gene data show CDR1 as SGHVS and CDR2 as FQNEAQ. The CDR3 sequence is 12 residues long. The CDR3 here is CASSHTDYTQYF.

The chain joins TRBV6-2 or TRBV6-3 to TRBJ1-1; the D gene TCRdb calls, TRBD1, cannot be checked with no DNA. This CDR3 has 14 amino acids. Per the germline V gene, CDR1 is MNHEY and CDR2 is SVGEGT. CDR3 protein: CASSGRGRDTEAFF.

The chain's CDR3 is CASEGLTNEKLFF. The chain is built from TRBV30 and TRBJ1-4; TCRdb gives TRBD1 as the D gene, but with no DNA this cannot be confirmed. The germline CDR1 and CDR2 sequences are GTSNPN and SVGIG (reference sequence). The CDR3 is 13 amino acids. Supplemented by reference TRBV30 and TRBJ1-4, the full variable domain reads SQTIHQWPATLVQPVGSPLSLECTVEGTSNPNLYWYRQAAGRGLQLLFYSVGIGQISSEVPQNLSASRPQDRQFILSSKKLLLSDSGFYLCASEGLTNEKLFFGSGTQLSVL.

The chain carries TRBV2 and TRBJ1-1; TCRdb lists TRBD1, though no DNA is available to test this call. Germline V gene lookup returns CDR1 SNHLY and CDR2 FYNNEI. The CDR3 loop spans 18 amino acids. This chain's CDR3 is CASSEHDRGYPPDTEAFF.

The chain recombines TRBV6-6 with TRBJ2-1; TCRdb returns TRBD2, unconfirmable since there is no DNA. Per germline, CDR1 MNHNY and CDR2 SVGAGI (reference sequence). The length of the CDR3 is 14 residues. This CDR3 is CASSYLGLTNEQFF.